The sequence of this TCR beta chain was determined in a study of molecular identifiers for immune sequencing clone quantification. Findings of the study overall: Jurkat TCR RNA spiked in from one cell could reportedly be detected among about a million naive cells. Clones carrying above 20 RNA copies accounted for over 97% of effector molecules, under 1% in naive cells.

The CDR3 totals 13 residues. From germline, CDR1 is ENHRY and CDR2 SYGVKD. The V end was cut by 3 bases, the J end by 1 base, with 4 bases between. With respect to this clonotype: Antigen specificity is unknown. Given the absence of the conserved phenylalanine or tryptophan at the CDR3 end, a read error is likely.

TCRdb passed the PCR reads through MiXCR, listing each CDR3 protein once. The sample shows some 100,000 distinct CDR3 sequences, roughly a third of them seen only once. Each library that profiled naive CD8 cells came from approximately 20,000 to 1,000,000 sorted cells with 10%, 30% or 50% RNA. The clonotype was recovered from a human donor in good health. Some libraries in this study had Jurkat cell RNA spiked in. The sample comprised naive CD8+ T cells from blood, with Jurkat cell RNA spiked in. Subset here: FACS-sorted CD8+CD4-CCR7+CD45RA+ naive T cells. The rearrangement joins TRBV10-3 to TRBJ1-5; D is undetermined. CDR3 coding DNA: TGTGCCATCAGTGAAACGAGCAATCAGCCCCAGCATTAT. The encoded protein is CAISETSNQPQHY.